The present T cell receptor beta chain was sequenced within a study of T cell responses to AZD1222 COVID-19 vaccine. Study-level information: Timing groups of about 4 and about 12 weeks for second doses were pooled. Regarding the study as a whole: Baseline seropositives among AZD1222 recipients totaled only 5 to 7. An increase in Spike-specific TCR breadth and depth was observed after two AZD1222 doses. Repertoire samples came only from after the peak T cell response.

A word on this clone: The antigen is undetermined.

Germline-derived CDR1 and CDR2 are KGHSH and LQKENI. V lost 3 bases to trimming and J lost 1 base, with 12 bases between them. The CDR3 length is 16 residues. Measured with immunoSEQ multiplex PCR; TCRdb has only the in-frame clones, and not every one. Among some 180,000 clones listed, over 80% were seen once. The rearrangement uses TRBV18 and TRBJ2-2; possible D gene TRBD1, 5 bases. The receptor was isolated from an adult in good health. Sequences were derived from peripheral blood, sampled on day 0 of AZD1222 vaccination. Here the CDR3 reads CASSPSFRENTGELFF. CDR3 sequence (DNA): TGTGCCAGCTCACCGTCATTCAGGGAGAACACCGGGGAGCTGTTTTTT.